Detailed here is one TCR beta chain. What this receptor recognizes is not known. Nothing much larger sits one base from this clone, and base qualities are not available. The data originate from a study of T cell repertoires in cytomegalovirus infection (dated by TCRdb to between 2018 and 2020). The study in broad terms: Peptide stimulations targeted recently identified HLA-C-restricted CMV epitopes, whose presentation resists viral immunomodulation, together with well-studied HLA-B-restricted epitopes. Donor HLA type was relevant to the analysis, because carriage of CMV infection together with the matching HLA type was indicated by public TCR beta signatures. The full study reports these points: Carriers of CMV infection plus the relevant HLA type were discriminated by the cumulative frequency of public TCR beta family members in the study cohort and in an independent approximately 340-donor cohort. The ex vivo response was dominated by HLA-C-restricted CMV-specific TCR beta clonotypes, which also provided the single most frequent clonotype in two of eight donors.

TCRdb records Illumina HiSeq 1500 as the sequencer. The public reads were run again by TCRdb, first through fastp at Q25 and then through MiXCR, and only productive beta chains were kept. For every CDR3 protein sequence, its rows merge into one entry that carries the most common genes and DNA. In this sample the table shows about 740,000 distinct CDR3 sequences, 33% of which occur a single time. Jointly, the top ten make up 18% of the sample. Read against the paper, the sample's treatment or condition label means: in vitro stimulation with specific CMV peptide epitopes to enrich CMV-specific T cells. The CDR3 holds 14 amino acids from the cysteine to the phenylalanine. The kept DNA is CDR3 alone, 42 bases in frame from the first base. The germline ends are 13 bases apart after V is trimmed by 5 bases and J by 3 bases. According to the germline V gene, CDR1 reads SGHTA and CDR2 reads FQGTGA.

This chain joins TRBV7-3 to TRBJ1-1; TRBD1 is a possible D gene, resting on 5 matching bases. The sample in question was cultured PBMCs, obtained from culture after CMV antigen stimulation. The receptor comes from a human donor in good health (CMV status not recorded). Some clones in this sample may be carry-over from other donors' samples. The CDR3: CASSQMGGDTEAFF. Read as DNA, the sequence is TGTGCCAGCAGCCAAATGGGGGGGGACACTGAAGCTTTCTTT. The variable domain in full, with residues beyond the CDR3 obtained from the reference TRBV7-3 and TRBJ1-1 genes, is GAGVSQTPSNKVTEKGKYVELRCDPISGHTALYWYRQSLGQGPEFLIYFQGTGAADDSGLPNDRFFAVRPEGSVSTLKIQRTERGDSAVYLCASSQMGGDTEAFFGQGTRLTVV.